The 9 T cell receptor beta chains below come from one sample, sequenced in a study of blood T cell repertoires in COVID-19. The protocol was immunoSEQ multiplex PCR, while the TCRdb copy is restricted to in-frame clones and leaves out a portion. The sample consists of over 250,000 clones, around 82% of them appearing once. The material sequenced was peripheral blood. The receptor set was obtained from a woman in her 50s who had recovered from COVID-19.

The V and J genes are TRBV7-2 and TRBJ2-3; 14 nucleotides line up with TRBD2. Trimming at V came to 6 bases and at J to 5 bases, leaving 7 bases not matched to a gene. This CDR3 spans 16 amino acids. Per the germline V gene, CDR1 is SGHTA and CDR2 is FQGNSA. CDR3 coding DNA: TGTGCCAGCAGTCCGGGACTAGCGGGAGCTAGAGATACGCAGTATTTT. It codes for CASSPGLAGARDTQYF. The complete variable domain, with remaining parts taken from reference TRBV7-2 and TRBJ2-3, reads GAGVSQSPSNKVTEKGKDVELRCDPISGHTALYWYRQSLGQGLEFLIYFQGNSAPDKSGLPSDRFSAERTGGSVSTLTIQRTQQEDSAVYLCASSPGLAGARDTQYFGPGTRLTVL.

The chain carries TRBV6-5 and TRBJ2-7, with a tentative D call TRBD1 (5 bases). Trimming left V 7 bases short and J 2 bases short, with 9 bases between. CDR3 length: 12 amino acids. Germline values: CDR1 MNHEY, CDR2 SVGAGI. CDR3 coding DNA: TGTGCCAGCAAAGGGGTGACCTACGAGCAGTACTTC. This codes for CASKGVTYEQYF.

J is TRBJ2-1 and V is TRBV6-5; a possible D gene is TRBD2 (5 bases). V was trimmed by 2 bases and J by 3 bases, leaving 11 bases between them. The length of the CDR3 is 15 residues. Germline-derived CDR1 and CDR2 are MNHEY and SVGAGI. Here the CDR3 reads CASSYQLAGYNEQFF. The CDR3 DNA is TGTGCCAGCAGTTACCAGCTAGCAGGCTACAATGAGCAGTTCTTC.

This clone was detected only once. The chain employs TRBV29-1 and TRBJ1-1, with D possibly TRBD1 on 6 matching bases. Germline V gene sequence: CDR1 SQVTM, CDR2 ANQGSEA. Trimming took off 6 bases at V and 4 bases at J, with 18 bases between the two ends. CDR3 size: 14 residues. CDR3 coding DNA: TGCAGCGTCGGCCGGCAGGGGTCGGGCACTGAAGCTTTCTTT. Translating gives CSVGRQGSGTEAFF.

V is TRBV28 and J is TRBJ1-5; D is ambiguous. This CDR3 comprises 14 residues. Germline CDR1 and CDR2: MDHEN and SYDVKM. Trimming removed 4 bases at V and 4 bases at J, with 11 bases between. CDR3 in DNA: TGTGCCAGCAGTTCCCACGGGAGGAATCAGCCCCAGCATTTT. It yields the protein CASSSHGRNQPQHF.

CDR3 nucleotide sequence: TGTGCCAGCAGCTCCAGGACAGGTTTGATAAACACTGAAGCTTTCTTT. Translated: CASSSRTGLINTEAFF. V is TRBV16 and J is TRBJ1-1; 7 bases agree with TRBD1. V dropped 5 bases and J dropped 2; count of bases not matched to a gene: 11. This CDR3 is 16 amino acids long. Germline CDR1 KGHSY, CDR2 FQNENV.

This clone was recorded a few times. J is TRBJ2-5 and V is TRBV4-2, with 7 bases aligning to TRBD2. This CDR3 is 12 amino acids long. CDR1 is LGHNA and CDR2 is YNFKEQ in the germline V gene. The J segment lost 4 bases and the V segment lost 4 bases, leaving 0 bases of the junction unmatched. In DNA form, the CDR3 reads TGTGCCAGCAGCCCGGGGGGAGAGACCCAGTACTTC. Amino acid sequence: CASSPGGETQYF.

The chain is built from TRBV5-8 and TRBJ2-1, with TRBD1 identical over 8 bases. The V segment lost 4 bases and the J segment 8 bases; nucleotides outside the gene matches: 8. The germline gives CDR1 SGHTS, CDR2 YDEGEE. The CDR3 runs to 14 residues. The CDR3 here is CASSPGQGSYEQFF. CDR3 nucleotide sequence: TGTGCCAGCAGCCCAGGACAGGGTTCGTATGAGCAGTTCTTC.

Written as DNA, the CDR3 is TGTGCCAGCAGTGACACAGGGGTAGGCTACACCTTC. It specifies CASSDTGVGYTF. The rearrangement joins TRBV6-4 to TRBJ1-2, with 7 bases matching TRBD1. V shed 2 bases, J shed 8 bases, and the junction held 2 bases outside the gene matches. Germline CDR1 MRHNA, CDR2 SNTAGT. The CDR3 spans 12 residues.